These 3 T cell receptor beta chains came from one sample sequenced in a study of Graves' ophthalmopathy and Graves' hyperthyroidism. CDR3 regions of TCR beta were amplified from RNA transcripts. A first-round RT-PCR used HTBI primers, followed by a second-round multiplex PCR. TCRdb itself ran the multiplex PCR reads through MiXCR, one entry per CDR3 protein. Of around 400,000 distinct CDR3 sequences detected, around 19% appear once; the ten largest clones hold 1.6%. The sample taken for sequencing was peripheral blood. The origin of the receptors is a young woman with Graves' ophthalmopathy.

This clonotype was recorded many times. V is TRBV27 and J is TRBJ2-5, with TRBD2 matching over 10 bases. This CDR3 contains 15 residues. Losses at the gene ends were 5 bases for V and 4 bases for J; bases not matched to a gene: 7. Germline V gives CDR1 MNHEY, CDR2 SMNVEV (reference sequence). The CDR3 region has the DNA TGTGCCAGCAGTGACAGCGGGGGGGCCTCAGAGACCCAGTACTTC. Translated, it gives CASSDSGGASETQYF.

This clonotype was picked up many times. The chain links TRBV14 to TRBJ1-2; D possibly corresponds to TRBD1 (5 bases). This CDR3 has 15 amino acids. Germline values: CDR1 SGHDN, CDR2 FVKESK. V dropped 4 bases and J dropped 3 bases, with 15 bases sitting between them. CDR3 DNA sequence: TGTGCCAGCAGCCGTGTTGAGGGGCGGCACTATGGCTACACCTTC. Amino acid sequence: CASSRVEGRHYGYTF.

V gene TRBV27 combines with J gene TRBJ1-6; 8 bases map to TRBD1. This CDR3 is 13 amino acids long. Germline values: CDR1 MNHEY, CDR2 SMNVEV (reference sequence). After removal of 6 bases from V and 8 bases from J, the junction contained 3 bases not matched to a gene. As DNA, the CDR3 is TGTGCCAGCAGGGACAGGGTTTATTCACCCCTCCACTTT. It specifies CASRDRVYSPLHF.